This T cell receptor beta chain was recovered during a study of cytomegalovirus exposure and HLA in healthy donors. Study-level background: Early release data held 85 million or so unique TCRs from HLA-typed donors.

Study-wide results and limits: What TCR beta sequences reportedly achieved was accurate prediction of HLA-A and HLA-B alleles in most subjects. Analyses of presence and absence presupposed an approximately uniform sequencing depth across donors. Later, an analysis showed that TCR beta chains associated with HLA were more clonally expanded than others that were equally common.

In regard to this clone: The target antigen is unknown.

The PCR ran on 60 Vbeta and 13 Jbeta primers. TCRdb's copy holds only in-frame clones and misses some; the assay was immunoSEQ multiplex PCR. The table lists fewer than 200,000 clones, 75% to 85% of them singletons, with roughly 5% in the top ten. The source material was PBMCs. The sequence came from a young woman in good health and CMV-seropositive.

The CDR3 nucleotides are TGTGCCAGCAGTGGACTAGCGGGGGGGCCTCTCCCGGGCACAGATACGCAGTATTTT. This gives the protein CASSGLAGGPLPGTDTQYF. The V gene is TRBV6-4, the J gene TRBJ2-3, with 14 bases matching TRBD2. Per germline, CDR1 MRHNA and CDR2 SNTAGT. The junction had 10 bases not matched to a gene; V was cut back by 4 bases and J by 1 base. CDR3 size: 19 residues.